These T cell receptor beta chains were read from a single sample in a study of control samples from healthy donors and cancer patients. Clones were sequenced by immunoSEQ multiplex PCR, and TCRdb holds only the in-frame ones, with some missing. This sample has some 130,000 clones; around 93% occur once, and the top ten carry 2% to 2.5%. The sequencing sample was made of blood. The receptors here all came from a woman aged 45-60 years in good health. CDR3s include the opening cysteine and the closing phenylalanine or tryptophan. The D gene is left open where the match is weak. A clone size is listed for some rows: how often the clone was seen (once, few, many), or a class if it is expanded.

abundance,j_gene,v_gene,d_gene,CDR3nt,CDR3aa
few,TRBJ1-5,TRBV19,NA,TGTGCCAGTAGTATTCCAGGGGCAGGGCCCCAGCATTTT,CASSIPGAGPQHF
NA,TRBJ1-2,TRBV29-1,TRBD1,TGCAGCGTTGTAGGTGGGGGACAGGCTAACTATGGCTACACCTTC,CSVVGGGQANYGYTF
NA,TRBJ2-7,TRBV2,TRBD2,TGTGCCAGCACCGAGGGGACTAGCGGGGGGCGCGAGCAGTACTTC,CASTEGTSGGREQYF
once,TRBJ1-2,TRBV27,NA,TGTGCCAGCAGTTTGGCCTTAGACAGATTCTATGGCTACACCTTC,CASSLALDRFYGYTF
NA,TRBJ2-1,TRBV11-2,TRBD1,TGTGCCAGCAGCGAGAGGCCCCGGACAGGGGCTAACAATGAGCAGTTCTTC,CASSERPRTGANNEQFF
NA,TRBJ1-1,TRBV6-5,NA,TGTGCCAGCACCCCCGGAGGGGCTGAAGCTTTCTTT,CASTPGGAEAFF
NA,TRBJ1-1,TRBV5-1,NA,TGCGCCAGCAGCTTGGAACTCTTGAACACTGAAGCTTTCTTT,CASSLELLNTEAFF
NA,TRBJ2-3,TRBV5-1,TRBD2,TGCGCCAGCAGCCAAAAACTAGCGGGGGGCCAAGGAGATACGCAGTATTTT,CASSQKLAGGQGDTQYF
NA,TRBJ2-7,TRBV25-1,NA,TGTGCCAGCAGTGCGGACACCTCCTACGAGCAGTACTTC,CASSADTSYEQYF
NA,TRBJ1-1,TRBV5-4,TRBD1,TGTGCCAGCAGCTACGGGACAGAAAGAGGTGGTCACACTGAAGCTTTCTTT,CASSYGTERGGHTEAFF
NA,TRBJ2-1,TRBV28,NA,TGTGCCAGCAGTTTCCAGGGATCGAACAATGAGCAGTTCTTC,CASSFQGSNNEQFF
NA,TRBJ1-5,TRBV28,TRBD1,TGTGCCAGCCGCGGGACAGGGGGACATCAGCCCCAGCATTTT,CASRGTGGHQPQHF
NA,TRBJ2-7,TRBV6-6,TRBD2,TGTGCCAGCAGTTACGGGACTAGCCCAAATGGGGAGCAGTACTTC,CASSYGTSPNGEQYF
NA,TRBJ1-3,TRBV21-1,NA,TGTGCCAGCAGCCCCCCCAGGAGGGGTATGGCTGGAAACACCATATATTTT,CASSPPRRGMAGNTIYF
once,TRBJ2-1,TRBV6-4,NA,TGTGCCAGCAGTGACTCGAGCGGATCCTACAATGAGCAGTTCTTC,CASSDSSGSYNEQFF
NA,TRBJ2-7,TRBV2,NA,TGTGCCAGCAGTGAAGCGCGCAGGAGCTCCTACGAGCAGTACTTC,CASSEARRSSYEQYF
once,TRBJ2-6,TRBV27,NA,TGTGCCAGCAGTTTATCGGGGGTTGCTGGGGCCAACGTCCTGACTTTC,CASSLSGVAGANVLTF
many,TRBJ2-5,TRBV2,NA,TGTGCCAGCAGTAATCTCAGGGCAGGGGTAGGAGAGACCCAGTACTTC,CASSNLRAGVGETQYF
NA,TRBJ1-1,TRBV7-6,TRBD1,TGTGCCAGCAGCTTGGGGGACAGGGGGCTTCAAACTGAAGCTTTCTTT,CASSLGDRGLQTEAFF
NA,TRBJ2-7,TRBV30,NA,TGTGCCTGCAGTGGAGGACTCCTGCAGTACTTC,CACSGGLLQYF
NA,TRBJ1-6,TRBV18,NA,TGTGCCAGCTCGACCCGAGAATCACCCCTCCACTTT,CASSTRESPLHF
NA,TRBJ2-7,TRBV29-1,NA,TGCAGCTCTAATTCCAGACAAGGTCTTAACGAGCAGTACTTC,CSSNSRQGLNEQYF
few,TRBJ1-6,TRBV2,TRBD1,TGTGCCAGGTCCGGACAGGGTAATTCACCCCTCCACTTT,CARSGQGNSPLHF
NA,TRBJ2-7,TRBV6-1,NA,TGTGCCAGCAGTGAAGCGAGTACAGCCGGCTACGAGCAGTACTTC,CASSEASTAGYEQYF
NA,TRBJ1-2,TRBV30,NA,TGTGCCTGGAGTGTAAACAGCTTTAACTATGGCTACACCTTC,CAWSVNSFNYGYTF
NA,TRBJ1-2,TRBV28,NA,TGTGCCAGCAGTCCCCCGTACACCTTC,CASSPPYTF
NA,TRBJ2-6,TRBV28,NA,TGTGCCAGCAGTTCAGGGGTCGGGGCCAACGTCCTGACTTTC,CASSSGVGANVLTF